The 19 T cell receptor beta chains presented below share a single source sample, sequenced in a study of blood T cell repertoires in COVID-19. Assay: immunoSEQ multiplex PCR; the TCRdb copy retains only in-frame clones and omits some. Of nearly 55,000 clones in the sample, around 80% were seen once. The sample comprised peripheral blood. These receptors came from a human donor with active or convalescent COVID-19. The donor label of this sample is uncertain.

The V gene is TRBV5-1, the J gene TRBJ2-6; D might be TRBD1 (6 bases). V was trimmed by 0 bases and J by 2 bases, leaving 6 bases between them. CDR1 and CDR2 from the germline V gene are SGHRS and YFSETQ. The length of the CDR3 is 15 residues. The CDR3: CASSLDRAGANVLTF. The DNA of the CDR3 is TGCGCCAGCAGCTTGGACAGGGCTGGGGCCAACGTCCTGACTTTC.

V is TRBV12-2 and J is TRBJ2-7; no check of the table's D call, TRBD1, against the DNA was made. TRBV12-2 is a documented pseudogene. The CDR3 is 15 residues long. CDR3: CASRLEGTARYEQYF. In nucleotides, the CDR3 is TGTGCAAGTCGCTTAGAAGGGACAGCTCGCTACGAGCAGTACTTC.

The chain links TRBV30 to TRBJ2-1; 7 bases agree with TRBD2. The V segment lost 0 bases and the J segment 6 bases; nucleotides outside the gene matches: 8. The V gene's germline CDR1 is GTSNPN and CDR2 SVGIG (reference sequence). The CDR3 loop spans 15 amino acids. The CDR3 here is CAWSVRGRALNEQFF. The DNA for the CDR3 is TGTGCCTGGAGTGTACGGGGGAGGGCCCTCAATGAGCAGTTCTTC.

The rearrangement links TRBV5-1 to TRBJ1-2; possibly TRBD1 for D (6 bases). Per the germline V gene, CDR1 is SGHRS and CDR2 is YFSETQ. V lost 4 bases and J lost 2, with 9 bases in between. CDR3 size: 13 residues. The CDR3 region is CASSPGQNYGYTF. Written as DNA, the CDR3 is TGCGCCAGCAGCCCTGGACAGAACTATGGCTACACCTTC.

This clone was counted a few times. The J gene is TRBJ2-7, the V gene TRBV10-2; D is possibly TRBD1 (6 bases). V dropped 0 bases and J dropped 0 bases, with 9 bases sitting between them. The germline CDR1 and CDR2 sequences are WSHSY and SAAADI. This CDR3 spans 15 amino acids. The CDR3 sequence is CASSESGDNSYEQYF. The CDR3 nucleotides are TGCGCCAGCAGTGAGTCAGGGGACAACTCCTACGAGCAGTACTTC.

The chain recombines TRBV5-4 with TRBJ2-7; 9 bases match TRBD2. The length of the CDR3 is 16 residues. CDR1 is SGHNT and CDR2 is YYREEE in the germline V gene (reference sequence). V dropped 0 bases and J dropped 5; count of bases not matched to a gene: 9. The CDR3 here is CASSLGASGVANEQYF. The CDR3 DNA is TGTGCCAGCAGCTTGGGTGCTAGCGGGGTAGCGAACGAGCAGTACTTC. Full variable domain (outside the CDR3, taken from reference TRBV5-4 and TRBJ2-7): ETGVTQSPTHLIKTRGQQVTLRCSSQSGHNTVSWYQQALGQGPQFIFQYYREEENGRGNFPPRFSGLQFPNYSSELNVNALELDDSALYLCASSLGASGVANEQYFGPGTRLTVT.

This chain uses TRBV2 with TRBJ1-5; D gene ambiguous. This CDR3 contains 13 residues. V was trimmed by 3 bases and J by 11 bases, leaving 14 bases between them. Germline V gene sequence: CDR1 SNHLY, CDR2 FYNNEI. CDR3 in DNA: TGTGCCAGCAGTGAGGAGGGTAATCGGGCCCAGCATTTT. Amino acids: CASSEEGNRAQHF. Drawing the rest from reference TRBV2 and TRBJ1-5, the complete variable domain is EPEVTQTPSHQVTQMGQEVILRCVPISNHLYFYWYRQILGQKVEFLVSFYNNEISEKSEIFDDQFSVERPDGSNFTLKIRSTKLEDSAMYFCASSEEGNRAQHFGDGTRLSIL.

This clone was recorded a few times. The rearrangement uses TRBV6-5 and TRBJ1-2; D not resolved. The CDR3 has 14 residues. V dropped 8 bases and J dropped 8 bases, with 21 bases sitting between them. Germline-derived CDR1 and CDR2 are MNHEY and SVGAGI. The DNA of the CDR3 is TGTGCCAGCGTTTTTAACGGGGAGCGAGGCGGCTACACCTTC. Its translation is CASVFNGERGGYTF.

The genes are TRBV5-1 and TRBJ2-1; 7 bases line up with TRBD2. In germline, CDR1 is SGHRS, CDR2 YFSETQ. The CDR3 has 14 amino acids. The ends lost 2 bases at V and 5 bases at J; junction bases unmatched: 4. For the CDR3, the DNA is TGCGCCAGCAGCTTAACTAGCGATCACAATGAGCAGTTCTTC. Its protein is CASSLTSDHNEQFF.

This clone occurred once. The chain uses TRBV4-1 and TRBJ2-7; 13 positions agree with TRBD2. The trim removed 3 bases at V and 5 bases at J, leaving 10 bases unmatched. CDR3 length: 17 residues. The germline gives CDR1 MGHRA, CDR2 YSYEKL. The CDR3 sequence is CASSHTPGLAGVHEQYF. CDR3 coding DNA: TGCGCCAGCAGCCACACACCCGGACTAGCGGGAGTCCACGAGCAGTACTTC.

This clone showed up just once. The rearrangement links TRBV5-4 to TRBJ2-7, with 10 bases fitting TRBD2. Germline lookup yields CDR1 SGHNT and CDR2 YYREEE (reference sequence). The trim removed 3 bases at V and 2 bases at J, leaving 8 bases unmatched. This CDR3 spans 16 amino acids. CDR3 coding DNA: TGTGCCAGCAGCTCATCTCTAGCGGGAGAAACCTACGAGCAGTACTTC. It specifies CASSSSLAGETYEQYF. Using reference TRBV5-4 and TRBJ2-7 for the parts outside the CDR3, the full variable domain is ETGVTQSPTHLIKTRGQQVTLRCSSQSGHNTVSWYQQALGQGPQFIFQYYREEENGRGNFPPRFSGLQFPNYSSELNVNALELDDSALYLCASSSSLAGETYEQYFGPGTRLTVT.

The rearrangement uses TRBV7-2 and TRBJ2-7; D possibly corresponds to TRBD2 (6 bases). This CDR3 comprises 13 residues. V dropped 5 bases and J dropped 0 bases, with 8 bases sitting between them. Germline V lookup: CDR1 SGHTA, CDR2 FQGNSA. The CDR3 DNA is TGTGCCAGCAGCCCGGACTACTCCTACGAGCAGTACTTC. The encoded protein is CASSPDYSYEQYF.

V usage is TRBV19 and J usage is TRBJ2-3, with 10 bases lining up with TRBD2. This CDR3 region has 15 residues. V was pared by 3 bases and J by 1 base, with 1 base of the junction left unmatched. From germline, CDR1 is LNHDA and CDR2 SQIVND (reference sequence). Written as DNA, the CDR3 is TGTGCCAGTAGTATCCTAGCGGGAGGCACAGATACGCAGTATTTT. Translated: CASSILAGGTDTQYF.

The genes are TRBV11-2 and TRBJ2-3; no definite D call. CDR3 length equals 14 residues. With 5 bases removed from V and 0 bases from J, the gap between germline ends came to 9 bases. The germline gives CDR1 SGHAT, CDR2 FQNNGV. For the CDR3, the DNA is TGTGCCAGCAGCCCAGTTACCAGCACAGATACGCAGTATTTT. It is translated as CASSPVTSTDTQYF.

The CDR3 loop is CASNSGQGANQPQHF. The CDR3 DNA reads as TGTGCCAGTAATTCAGGCCAGGGGGCAAATCAGCCCCAGCATTTT. The chain couples TRBV19 to TRBJ1-5, with 8 bases aligning to TRBD1. The CDR3 has 15 residues. From germline, CDR1 is LNHDA and CDR2 SQIVND (reference sequence). V was clipped by 7 bases and J by 4 bases; unmatched bases: 9.

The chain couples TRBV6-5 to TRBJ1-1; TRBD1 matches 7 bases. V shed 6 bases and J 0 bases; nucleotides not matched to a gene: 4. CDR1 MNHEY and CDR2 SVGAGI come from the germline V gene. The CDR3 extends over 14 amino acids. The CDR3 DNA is TGTGCCAGCAGACCCACAGGGGTGAACACTGAAGCTTTCTTT. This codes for CASRPTGVNTEAFF.

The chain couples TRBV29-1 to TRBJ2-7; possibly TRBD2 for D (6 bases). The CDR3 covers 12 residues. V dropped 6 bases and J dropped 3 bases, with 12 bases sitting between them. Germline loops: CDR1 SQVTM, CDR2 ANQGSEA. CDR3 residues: CSVRDSGYEQYF. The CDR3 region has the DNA TGCAGCGTCCGGGACTCGGGCTACGAGCAGTACTTC.

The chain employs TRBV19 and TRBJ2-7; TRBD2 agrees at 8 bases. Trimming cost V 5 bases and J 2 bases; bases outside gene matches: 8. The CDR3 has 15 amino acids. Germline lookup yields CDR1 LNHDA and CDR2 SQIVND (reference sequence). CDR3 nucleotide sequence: TGTGCCAGTAGTGCTTACGGGGGGGACACCTACGAGCAGTACTTC. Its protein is CASSAYGGDTYEQYF.

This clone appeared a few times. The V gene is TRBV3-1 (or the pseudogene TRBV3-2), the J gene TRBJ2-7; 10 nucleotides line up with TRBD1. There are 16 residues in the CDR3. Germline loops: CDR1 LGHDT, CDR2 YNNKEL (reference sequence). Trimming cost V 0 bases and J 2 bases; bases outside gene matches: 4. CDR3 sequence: CASSQELGTGAYEQYF. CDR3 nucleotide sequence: TGTGCCAGCAGCCAAGAGCTCGGGACAGGGGCCTACGAGCAGTACTTC.